This T cell receptor beta chain was documented in a study of cytomegalovirus exposure and HLA in healthy donors (dated 2017 in TCRdb). For the study in its entirety: An earlier analysis of several hundred of the donors reported about 250 Gb of sequence data and 120 million or so unique TCR beta sequences from approximately 180 million T cells. An early release that covered several hundred HLA-typed donors contained around 300 gigabases of sequencing data and tens of millions of unique TCR sequences. The genetic ancestry cluster associated with self-reported Caucasian donors included about 84% of the 398 genotyped donors. The study aimed to test whether signatures of past pathogen exposure could be identified by cataloging public T cell receptors. The study profiled the T cell repertoires of some 610 subjects by immunosequencing and related them to cytomegalovirus serostatus. Along with the approximately 700-subject first cohort, a separate validation cohort of over a hundred different subjects was used. High-throughput TCR immunosequencing, statistical association of individual TCRs with disease status, and machine learning were combined to predict cytomegalovirus infection status. A later analysis re-analyzed previously published TCR beta repertoires from roughly 690 donors and added high-resolution HLA genotyping to study TCR occurrence patterns. The later analysis used no new phenotypic data to find candidate immune exposures, relying instead on TCR beta sequences and their occurrence across donors. An earlier analysis of around 580 of the donors used high-throughput TCR beta sequencing to judge whether each TCR beta V gene segment behaved as functional or pseudogenic. Alongside the repertoire data, information on donor age, sex, ethnicity and CMV serostatus was compiled. Genome-wide SNP genotypes for about 65% of the 666 donors were used in a later genetic analysis, which treated that subset as a discovery cohort. Every repertoire in the discovery cohort had been generated on one and the same sequencing platform. Class I and class II HLA loci were covered by the typing at four-digit resolution. The number of donors typed differed by locus, with 629-630 for A, B, C, DRB1 and DQB1, approximately 500 for DQA1, about 610 for DPA1, and some 440 for DPB1. Roughly 5 DR-DQ haplotypes were handled as single units for association and clustering because linkage in the cohort was strong. Across approximately 400 genotyped donors of the cohort, an average of 235,054 unique TCR beta nucleotide sequences per donor were sequenced, and about a sixth of those sequences were non-productive. Overall study results and their limits: Correlated functional status among segregating V segments might be attributable to linkage disequilibrium, but an unknown experimental factor could not be ruled out. In a later analysis, HLA-associated TCR beta chains showed more clonal expansion and lower generation probabilities than non-associated chains that were equally common. In a later analysis, most CMV-associated TCR beta chains were found to appear HLA-restricted, with HLA associations seemingly driven largely by CMV exposure. Because counts were too low, seventeen rarely observed V segments, including chromosome 9 orphons, were left out of the earlier analysis of approximately 500 of the donors. A cluster of highly shared sequence variants was judged likely to be a technical artifact of the sequencing pipeline. In an earlier analysis of under 600 of the donors, most TCR beta V segments were observed in productive rearrangements about 87% or about 30% of the time, broadly matching IMGT annotations. According to a later analysis, TCR association rates differed among HLA loci, with DRB1 alleles showing the most associated TCRs and HLA-C alleles showing the fewest. A later genetic analysis reported fewer N-insertions in productive TCRs among donors in an Asian-associated ancestry cluster than the roughly 720-donor mean. It was suggested by the authors that the approach could potentially be generalized to other disease states and immunological phenotypes. In a later analysis, about 17,000 TCR beta sequences were associated with specific HLA alleles at a false discovery rate of 0.05. Only TCR beta chains were sequenced in this cohort, and the absence of alpha or paired-chain data limited detectable features. A few of the identified cytomegalovirus-associated TCR beta chains were confirmed in vitro to be specific for cytomegalovirus antigens. The study listed 164 TCR beta chains as associated with cytomegalovirus. Cytomegalovirus status was reported to be diagnosed by the classifier with high specificity and sensitivity in both the original and validation cohorts. A further reported finding was that TCR beta sequences accurately predicted the HLA-A and HLA-B alleles for most subjects in the first cohort. A later analysis reported that several top co-occurrence clusters appeared linked to parvovirus B19, influenza, CMV and Epstein-Barr virus. Most TCR sequences were seen in very few donors, while some public TCRs were found in many individuals. When HLA alleles, especially DR and DQ, strongly co-occurred, attributing TCR associations to individual alleles was difficult. Immune exposure information for the cohort was limited to CMV serostatus. Sequencing depth was assumed to be roughly uniform across donors in the presence/absence analyses, though that assumption may not hold. Because the 87-base-pair reads could not distinguish some IMGT-functional V segments, including TRBV6-2 and TRBV6-3, those segments were excluded. V-gene and J-gene trimming of TCR beta chains was associated with a missense DCLRE1C variant in a later genetic analysis, and the association was replicated in an independent cohort. Because HLA typing was missing for some donors at each locus, association tests included only the typed subset.

The receptor library was made with the immunoSEQ multiplex PCR assay. The multiplex PCR relied on a mix of 60 forward primers for TCR Vbeta segments and 13 reverse primers for TCR Jbeta segments. The CDR3 region of rearranged TCR beta genes was amplified from genomic DNA by a multiplex PCR assay. Amplified TCR beta libraries were sequenced as 87-base-pair reads on the Illumina HiSeq System. Concerning the study's data processing: A later analysis counted 65 million to 90 million unique TCR beta chains across the 500 to 850 repertoires, and roughly 10 million of these chains were shared by at least two donors. Raw reads were error-corrected and collapsed into unique sequences by a nearest-neighbor algorithm in which closely related sequences were merged to remove PCR and sequencing errors. To assign V, D and J gene segments, CDR3 sequences were aligned to IMGT reference sequences. For a sequence to be retained, at least a six-nucleotide match to both a V gene segment and a J gene segment was required. A rearrangement was called productive if the CDR3 had no stop codons and remained in frame with V and J, and every other rearrangement was called non-productive. Following IMGT convention, CDR3 was defined as the stretch from the second conserved V-encoded cysteine to the conserved J-encoded phenylalanine. The earlier analysis of 550 to 650 of the donors excluded any sequence lacking an unambiguous match to a single V gene segment. In an earlier analysis of approximately 560 of the donors, a V segment was called functional when productive rearrangements were above 56.7%, and segregating when the standard deviation between donors exceeded 5%. To diagnose cytomegalovirus status from the catalog of TCR beta chain sequences, a statistical classification framework was built. In a later analysis, V and J genes were assigned by comparing TCR nucleotide sequences against IMGT/GENE-DB human TR gene sequences. The TCRdist pipeline was used in a later analysis to assign CDR3 sequences and most-parsimonious VDJ recombination scenarios. In a later analysis, each TCR beta chain was defined by its CDR3 amino acid sequence together with its V-gene family, and reads without a unique V-gene family were excluded. As a way to deal with suspected cross-contamination and a sequencing artifact, a later analysis dropped roughly 600 nucleotide sequences that were highly shared and had low generation probability. For each public chain, a later analysis derived a clonal expansion index from normalized ranks of inferred template counts within each repertoire. In a later analysis, generation probabilities were computed using a VDJ recombination model fitted to out-of-frame rearrangements, and the results were checked against IGoR. A later analysis scored TCR-TCR, TCR-HLA and TCR-CMV co-occurrence with hypergeometric tests, applying a repertoire-size bias correction to TCR pairs. False discovery rates were estimated in a later analysis by permuting HLA or CMV assignments 20 times. A later analysis grouped co-occurring TCRs with DBSCAN, adding TCRdist sequence similarity when clustering within HLA-allele-positive subsets. Repertoires with fewer than 30,000 or more than 120,000 public chains, plus five repertoires with anomalous nucleotide sharing, were excluded from co-occurrence clustering. The table was pulled from immuneACCESS by TCRdb, which kept in-frame rearrangements only. Such tables lose some clones; where checked, under half of the loss comes from unresolved V genes, and the rest has no known cause. V and J calls and clone size are given by that table; D and trimming were obtained from the DNA. The sample includes around 170,000 clones, with over 80% observed a single time. 1.1% to 1.5% of the sample comes from the top ten.

About this clone: The antigen it binds to is not known. No base qualities exist here, and no much larger clone lies one base off it.

The cohort consisted of 600 or so healthy bone marrow donors. All cohort members were sampled while nominally healthy, although unrecorded immune exposures were likely present. The donor tested CMV seropositive and was one of the 289 seropositive cohort members. Every donor gave a peripheral blood sample, and the peripheral blood mononuclear cells from that sample were used for TCR beta sequencing. Genomic DNA extraction from the blood cell samples was performed with the Qiagen DNeasy Blood Extraction Kit. The V end loses 6 bases and the J end loses 2 bases, and a stretch of 8 bases separates them. From the germline V gene, CDR1 is MNHEY and CDR2 is SVGAGI. The CDR3 goes from the cysteine to the phenylalanine over 13 residues. Just the 39-base CDR3 DNA is kept, in frame starting at base 1.

Sequenced: PBMCs. The clonotype was recovered from a girl aged 10 to 17 in good health and CMV-seropositive. In this chain, TRBV6-5 is recombined with TRBJ1-5; no D gene can be assigned with confidence. For the CDR3, the sequence is CASSPQGNQPQHF. The nucleotide sequence is TGTGCCAGCAGCCCCCAGGGCAATCAGCCCCAGCATTTT.